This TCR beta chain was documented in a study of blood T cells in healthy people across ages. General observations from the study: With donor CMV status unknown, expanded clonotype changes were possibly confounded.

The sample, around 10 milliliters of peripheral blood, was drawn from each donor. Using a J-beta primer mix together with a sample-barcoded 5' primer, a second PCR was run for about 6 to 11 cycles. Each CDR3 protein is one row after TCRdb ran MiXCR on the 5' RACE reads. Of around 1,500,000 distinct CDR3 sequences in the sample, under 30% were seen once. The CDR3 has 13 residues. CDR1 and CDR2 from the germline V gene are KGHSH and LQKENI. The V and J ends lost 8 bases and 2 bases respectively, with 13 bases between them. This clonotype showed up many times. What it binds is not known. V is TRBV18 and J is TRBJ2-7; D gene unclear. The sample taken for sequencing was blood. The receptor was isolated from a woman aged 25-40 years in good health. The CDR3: CASSPQGAYEQYF. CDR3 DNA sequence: TGTGCCAGCAGCCCCCAAGGAGCCTACGAGCAGTACTTC.